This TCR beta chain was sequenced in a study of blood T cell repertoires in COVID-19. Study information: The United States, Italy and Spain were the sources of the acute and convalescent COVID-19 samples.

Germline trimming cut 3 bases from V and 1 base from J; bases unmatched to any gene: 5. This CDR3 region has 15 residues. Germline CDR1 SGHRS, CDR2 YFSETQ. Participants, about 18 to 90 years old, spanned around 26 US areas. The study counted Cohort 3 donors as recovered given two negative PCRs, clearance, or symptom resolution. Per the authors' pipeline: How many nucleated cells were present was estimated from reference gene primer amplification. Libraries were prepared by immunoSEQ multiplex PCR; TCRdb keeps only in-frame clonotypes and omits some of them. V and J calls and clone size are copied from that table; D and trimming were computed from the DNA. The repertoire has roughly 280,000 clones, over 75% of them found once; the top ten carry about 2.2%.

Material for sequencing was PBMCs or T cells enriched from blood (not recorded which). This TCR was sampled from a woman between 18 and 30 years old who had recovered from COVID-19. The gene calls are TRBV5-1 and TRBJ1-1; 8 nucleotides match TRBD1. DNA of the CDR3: TGCGCCAGCAGCTCATACAGGGGGACGAACACTGAAGCTTTCTTT. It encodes CASSSYRGTNTEAFF.